This passage covers 20 T cell receptor beta chains from one sample sequenced in a study of blood T cell repertoires in COVID-19. Sequencing used immunoSEQ multiplex PCR; TCRdb keeps in-frame clones, though not all of them. The data hold around 200,000 clones, with around 83% observed a single time. What was sequenced was peripheral blood. The source of these receptors is a man aged 40-49 years with active or convalescent COVID-19.

This rearrangement joins TRBV6-5 to TRBJ2-1, with a possible D match to TRBD2 (6 bases). V dropped 8 bases and J dropped 4 bases, with 15 bases sitting between them. This CDR3 region has 14 residues. Germline V gene data show CDR1 as MNHEY and CDR2 as SVGAGI. CDR3 bases: TGTGCCAGCGGCCTAGCGATAGGATACAATGAGCAGTTCTTC. Translating gives CASGLAIGYNEQFF.

V usage is TRBV7-2 and J usage is TRBJ2-6; D may be TRBD1 (5 bases). Germline lookup yields CDR1 SGHTA and CDR2 FQGNSA. The CDR3 has 15 amino acids. V lost 1 base and J 2 bases, leaving 6 bases between the germline ends. CDR3 protein: CASSLGRAGANVLTF. CDR3 nucleotide sequence: TGTGCCAGCAGCTTAGGCAGGGCTGGGGCCAACGTCCTGACTTTC.

The chain uses TRBV27 and TRBJ1-2; a possible D gene is TRBD1 (5 bases). V shed 5 bases and J shed 2 bases, with 12 bases lying between them. The CDR3 covers 14 residues. The germline V gene encodes CDR1 MNHEY and CDR2 SMNVEV (reference sequence). The CDR3 DNA is TGTGCCAGCAGTCCTCAGACAGCCAACTATGGCTACACCTTC. Amino acid sequence: CASSPQTANYGYTF.

J is TRBJ2-7 and V is TRBV5-1, with 8 positions matching TRBD1. The V segment lost 0 bases and the J segment 3 bases; nucleotides outside the gene matches: 5. The CDR3 is 15 residues long. The germline V gene encodes CDR1 SGHRS and CDR2 YFSETQ. CDR3 nucleotide sequence: TGCGCCAGCAGCTTGGAACAGGGGGTTCACTACGAGCAGTACTTC. Its translation: CASSLEQGVHYEQYF.

The chain carries TRBV7-8 and TRBJ1-5; 9 positions match TRBD1. The CDR3 is 16 residues long. Germline V lookup: CDR1 SGHVS, CDR2 FQNEAQ. Unmatched junction bases numbered 7, after V lost 0 bases and J lost 7 bases. CDR3 sequence reads: CASSLARWDRAQPQHF. CDR3 in DNA: TGTGCCAGCAGCTTAGCCCGATGGGACAGGGCCCAGCCCCAGCATTTT.

The CDR3 loop reads CAISDGTGWAGYTF. The CDR3 nucleotides read TGTGCCATCAGTGACGGGACAGGGTGGGCCGGCTACACCTTC. This chain uses TRBV10-3 with TRBJ1-2, with 9 bases lining up with TRBD1. Germline CDR1 is ENHRY and CDR2 is SYGVKD. The ends lost 3 bases at V and 8 bases at J; junction bases unmatched: 7. The CDR3 is 14 residues long.

CDR3 sequence: CASSGQLAGEGDTQYF. The CDR3 nucleotides are TGTGCCAGTAGTGGCCAACTAGCGGGAGAGGGAGATACGCAGTATTTT. The rearrangement links TRBV19 to TRBJ2-3, with 11 bases fitting TRBD2. V lost 5 bases, J lost 5 bases, and 9 bases stayed unmatched. Germline V gene lookup returns CDR1 LNHDA and CDR2 SQIVND (reference sequence). The CDR3 is 16 residues long.

The chain links TRBV6-1 to TRBJ1-3, with D tentatively TRBD1 (5 bases). In germline, CDR1 is MNHNS, CDR2 SASEGT. V gave up 3 bases and J gave up 0 bases, with 12 bases separating them. The CDR3 is made up of 16 amino acids. CDR3 amino acids: CASSDQGRSSGNTIYF. The CDR3 bases are TGTGCCAGCAGTGATCAGGGCAGAAGCTCTGGAAACACCATATATTTT.

The rearrangement joins TRBV30 to TRBJ1-3; D is uncertain. The germline V gene encodes CDR1 GTSNPN and CDR2 SVGIG (reference sequence). The CDR3 consists of 13 residues. V was cut by 2 bases and J by 9 bases, with 14 bases left in between. The CDR3 sequence: CAWSFWEESTIYF. CDR3 DNA sequence: TGTGCCTGGAGTTTCTGGGAGGAAAGCACCATATATTTT. Filled out from reference TRBV30 and TRBJ1-3, the complete variable domain reads SQTIHQWPATLVQPVGSPLSLECTVEGTSNPNLYWYRQAAGRGLQLLFYSVGIGQISSEVPQNLSASRPQDRQFILSSKKLLLSDSGFYLCAWSFWEESTIYFGEGSWLTVV.

This clone showed up just a few times. The V gene is TRBV30, the J gene TRBJ2-1; perhaps TRBD2 as D (5 bases). The CDR3 has 13 residues. The V end lost 0 bases, the J end lost 12 bases, and 15 bases lay between the germline ends. Per the germline V gene, CDR1 is GTSNPN and CDR2 is SVGIG (reference sequence). The chain's CDR3 is CAWSVLGGSGQFF. CDR3 DNA: TGTGCCTGGAGTGTCCTAGGAGGATCTGGGCAGTTCTTC.

This clone was picked up many times. The chain links TRBV7-8 to TRBJ1-5; D remains unclear. The CDR3 has 15 amino acids. Germline CDR1 reads SGHVS; CDR2 reads FQNEAQ. Deletions cut 5 bases from V and 6 bases from J, with 17 bases between. CDR3 sequence reads: CASSPQRGSGQPQHF. Here the CDR3 DNA reads TGTGCCAGCAGCCCACAAAGAGGGAGTGGTCAGCCCCAGCATTTT.

The rearrangement uses TRBV5-1 and TRBJ2-2; weak D call: TRBD1 (6 bases). V was trimmed by 4 bases and J by 6 bases, leaving 13 bases between them. Looked up from germline, CDR1 is SGHRS and CDR2 is YFSETQ. This CDR3 region has 14 residues. CDR3 DNA sequence: TGCGCCAGCAGCCCCGGACAGTTACCCGGGGAGCTGTTTTTT. Its translation: CASSPGQLPGELFF.

This chain connects TRBV19 to TRBJ1-1; the D is unclear. V gave up 10 bases and J gave up 0 bases, with 15 bases separating them. Per the germline V gene, CDR1 is LNHDA and CDR2 is SQIVND (reference sequence). The CDR3 has 14 residues. Here the CDR3 reads CATSGRWMNTEAFF. CDR3 nucleotides: TGTGCCACCTCTGGGAGGTGGATGAACACTGAAGCTTTCTTT. The whole variable domain, filled in from reference TRBV19 and TRBJ1-1, reads DGGITQSPKYLFRKEGQNVTLSCEQNLNHDAMYWYRQDPGQGLRLIYYSQIVNDFQKGDIAEGYSVSREKKESFPLTVTSAQKNPTAFYLCATSGRWMNTEAFFGQGTRLTVV.

The V call is TRBV12-5, the J call TRBJ2-7, with D possibly TRBD1 on 6 matching bases. Trimming shortened V by 3 bases and J by 1 base, and 13 bases separated the two germline ends. The CDR3 is 15 residues long. Germline V lookup: CDR1 LGHNT, CDR2 FRNRAP. The CDR3 reads CASGLRGSLSYEQYF. The CDR3 DNA follows: TGTGCTAGTGGTTTAAGGGGGTCCCTTTCCTACGAGCAGTACTTC.

This chain joins TRBV6-1 and TRBJ1-3, with no clear D. The CDR3 totals 14 residues. Trimming pared 1 base from V and 9 bases from J, leaving 13 bases between. The germline gives CDR1 MNHNS, CDR2 SASEGT. The CDR3 loop reads CASSEGRGWGTIYF. The CDR3 DNA is TGTGCCAGCAGTGAAGGAAGAGGGTGGGGCACCATATATTTT.

This rearrangement joins TRBV11-2 to TRBJ2-3; 11 bases line up with TRBD2. J gave up 4 bases and V 1 base, and 10 bases lay outside the gene matches. Germline loops: CDR1 SGHAT, CDR2 FQNNGV. This CDR3 has 18 residues. CDR3: CASSLGALAGEGSDTQYF. The CDR3 DNA is TGTGCCAGCAGCTTAGGGGCACTAGCGGGAGAGGGCTCAGATACGCAGTATTTT.

The rearrangement joins TRBV5-5 to TRBJ1-1; D is possibly TRBD1 (5 bases). CDR1 and CDR2 (germline): SGHKS, YYEKEE (reference sequence). V was shortened by 0 bases and J by 10 bases, with 13 bases between the two germline ends. The CDR3 totals 13 residues. The CDR3 loop reads CASSLVGGSGAFF. The CDR3 nucleotides are TGTGCCAGCAGCTTGGTCGGGGGGAGCGGAGCTTTCTTT.

The V gene is TRBV4-2, the J gene TRBJ1-1, with a possible D match to TRBD1 (5 bases). Germline CDR1 is LGHNA and CDR2 is YNFKEQ. The length of the CDR3 is 13 residues. V was trimmed by 0 bases and J by 8 bases, leaving 10 bases between them. The CDR3 loop reads CASSQDGRGEAFF. Written as DNA, the CDR3 is TGTGCCAGCAGCCAAGATGGAAGGGGCGAAGCTTTCTTT.

The chain links TRBV6-5 to TRBJ2-7; possible D gene TRBD1, 5 bases. Trimming stripped 3 bases from V and 6 bases from J, with 12 bases between. This CDR3 has 13 amino acids. CDR1 and CDR2 (germline): MNHEY, SVGAGI. This CDR3 is CASSYGVGLEQYF. The DNA for the CDR3 is TGTGCCAGCAGTTATGGAGTGGGGCTCGAGCAGTACTTC.

V and J are TRBV28 and TRBJ1-4, with 9 nucleotides matching TRBD1. The V gene's germline CDR1 is MDHEN and CDR2 SYDVKM. V lost 4 bases to trimming and J lost 4 bases; unmatched junction nucleotides: 10. The CDR3 length is 17 residues. The CDR3 DNA sequence: TGTGCCAGCAGTTCAACCGGGACAGGGTTCCTTAATGAAAAACTGTTTTTT. Protein sequence: CASSSTGTGFLNEKLFF. The complete variable domain, with remaining parts taken from reference TRBV28 and TRBJ1-4, reads DVKVTQSSRYLVKRTGEKVFLECVQDMDHENMFWYRQDPGLGLRLIYFSYDVKMKEKGDIPEGYSVSREKKERFSLILESASTNQTSMYLCASSSTGTGFLNEKLFFGSGTQLSVL.